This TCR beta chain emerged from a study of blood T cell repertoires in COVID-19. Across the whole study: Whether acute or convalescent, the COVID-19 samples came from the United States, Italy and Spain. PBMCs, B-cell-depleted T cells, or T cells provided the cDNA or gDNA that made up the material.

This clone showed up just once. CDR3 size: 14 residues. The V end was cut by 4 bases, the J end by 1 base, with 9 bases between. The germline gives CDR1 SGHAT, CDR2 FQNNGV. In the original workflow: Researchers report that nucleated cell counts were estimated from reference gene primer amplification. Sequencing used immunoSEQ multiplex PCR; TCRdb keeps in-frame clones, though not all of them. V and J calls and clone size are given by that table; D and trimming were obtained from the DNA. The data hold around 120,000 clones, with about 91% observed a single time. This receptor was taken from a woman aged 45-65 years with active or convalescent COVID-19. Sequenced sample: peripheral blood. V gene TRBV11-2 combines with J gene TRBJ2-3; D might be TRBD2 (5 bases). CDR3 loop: CASSSDLGTDTQYF. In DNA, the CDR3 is TGTGCCAGCAGCTCGGACTTAGGCACAGATACGCAGTATTTT. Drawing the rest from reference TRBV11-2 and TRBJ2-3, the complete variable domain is EAGVAQSPRYKIIEKRQSVAFWCNPISGHATLYWYQQILGQGPKLLIQFQNNGVVDDSQLPKDRFSAERLKGVDSTLKIQPAKLEDSAVYLCASSSDLGTDTQYFGPGTRLTVL.